A selection of T cell receptor beta chains follows, all from one sample in a study of cytomegalovirus exposure and HLA in healthy donors. Profiled with immunoSEQ multiplex PCR; TCRdb holds only in-frame clones, not every one. This sample has over 150,000 clones, with approximately 80% found just once. The sequenced sample consisted of PBMCs. Every receptor here comes from a girl aged 2-15 years in good health and CMV-seropositive. The CDR3 runs from the conserved cysteine through the conserved F or W. A D gene is named only where the DNA matches it firmly. The size entry is marked missing in some rows and otherwise reads once, few, many or a size class.

NA,TRBJ2-1,TRBD2,TRBV28,TGTGCCAGCAGTTTAAGTGCGGAGCGGGAGAGGAAAAGGAATGAGCAGTTCTTC,CASSLSAERERKRNEQFF
NA,TRBJ2-7,TRBD1,TRBV6-5,TGTGCCAGAACCACAGGGGGCGAGTACGAGCAGTACTTC,CARTTGGEYEQYF
few,TRBJ2-1,NA,TRBV6-1,TGTGCCAGCAGTGAAAGTGGAGAGGGGCAGTTCTTC,CASSESGEGQFF
NA,TRBJ2-7,NA,TRBV2,TGTGCCAGCAGCGTCGGGACATTAAGTTCCGAGCAGTACTTC,CASSVGTLSSEQYF
NA,TRBJ2-3,TRBD2,TRBV11-3,TGTGCCAGCAGCTCCGTTTGGCGGGGGTCCACAGATACGCAGTATTTT,CASSSVWRGSTDTQYF
NA,TRBJ2-2,NA,TRBV30,TGTGCCTGGGCTAGGGAGATCGCGAACACCGGGGAGCTGTTTTTT,CAWAREIANTGELFF
few,TRBJ2-7,TRBD2,TRBV2,TGTGCCAGCACCGGGACTAGCGGGAGTTGGGAGCAGTACTTC,CASTGTSGSWEQYF
NA,TRBJ1-1,NA,TRBV28,TGTGCCAGCAGTTTATTATTTGGCAGGAACACTGAAGCTTTCTTT,CASSLLFGRNTEAFF
NA,TRBJ1-2,TRBD1,TRBV5-1,TGCGCCAGCAGCTTGGGACAGGGGCCCGATGGCTACACCTTC,CASSLGQGPDGYTF
once,TRBJ1-2,NA,TRBV19,TGTGCCAGTAGTATTATCAACAGGGTAGGTGGCTACACCTTC,CASSIINRVGGYTF
NA,TRBJ2-7,TRBD1,TRBV30,TGTGCCTGGAGCCGGGACAGGGGGGACGAGCAGTACTTC,CAWSRDRGDEQYF
few,TRBJ1-1,NA,TRBV10-3,TGTGCCATCAGTGTAACCGAGACAGGAGCTGAAGCTTTCTTT,CAISVTETGAEAFF
NA,TRBJ2-3,TRBD2,TRBV29-1,TGCAGCGTTAGAACCGGGACTAGCGGGGGGGCCGATACGCAGTATTTT,CSVRTGTSGGADTQYF
NA,TRBJ2-5,NA,TRBV5-4,TGTGCCAGCAGCCTCTCCGGGACTCTAGACGTGACCCAGTACTTC,CASSLSGTLDVTQYF
once,TRBJ1-1,NA,TRBV5-4,TGTGCCAGCAGCCAGGGTCCTACGGGCACTGAAGCTTTCTTT,CASSQGPTGTEAFF
NA,TRBJ1-2,NA,TRBV7-3,TGTGCCAGCAGCCGTGGACAGAACTATGGCTACACCTTC,CASSRGQNYGYTF
NA,TRBJ2-5,NA,TRBV19,TGTGCCAGTAGTACAAACAGAATTTCGGGACTTGAAAAAGAGACCCAGTACTTC,CASSTNRISGLEKETQYF
NA,TRBJ1-4,NA,TRBV6-1,TGTGCCAGCAGTGAAGTGTCGGGGGGGGGCCGTGAAAAACTGTTTTTT,CASSEVSGGGREKLFF
NA,TRBJ2-2,TRBD2,TRBV7-3,TGTGCCAGCAGCTTACCGACTAGCGGGGAACGGGAGAGGACCGGGGAGCTGTTTTTT,CASSLPTSGERERTGELFF
NA,TRBJ2-2,NA,TRBV4-1,TGCGCCAGCAGCCAAGCAGATAACACCGGGGAGCTGTTTTTT,CASSQADNTGELFF
NA,TRBJ1-4,NA,TRBV4-1,TGCGCCAGCCGACGGGGGAAGGCGGGGCGAGAAAAACTGTTTTTT,CASRRGKAGREKLFF
few,TRBJ1-1,NA,TRBV7-9,TGTGCCAGCAGCTCCCCTAGGCTTGAAGCTTTCTTT,CASSSPRLEAFF
NA,TRBJ2-3,NA,TRBV9,TGTGCCAGCAGCGTAGGTAGCTCGCCGGGTACGCAGTATTTT,CASSVGSSPGTQYF
NA,TRBJ1-2,NA,TRBV11-3,TGTGCCAGCAGCTTAGAGGCGGGGATAGGTAACTATGGCTACACCTTC,CASSLEAGIGNYGYTF
NA,TRBJ2-3,NA,TRBV5-4,TGTGCCAGCAGCTCCGTCGATACGCAGTATTTT,CASSSVDTQYF
NA,TRBJ2-7,TRBD1,TRBV11-2,TGTGCCAGCAGCTCCGACAGGGGGATCGACGAGCAGTACTTC,CASSSDRGIDEQYF
NA,TRBJ2-2,NA,TRBV9,TGTGCCAGCAGCCCTAGGCATAACACCAACACCGGGGAGCTGTTTTTT,CASSPRHNTNTGELFF
NA,TRBJ2-7,NA,TRBV5-1,TGCGCCAGCAGCTTCACAGGGATTTTTAACGAGCAGTACTTC,CASSFTGIFNEQYF
NA,TRBJ2-3,TRBD2,TRBV7-3,TGTGCCAGCAGCCTGGGACTAGCGGGAAGAAATACGCAGTATTTT,CASSLGLAGRNTQYF
NA,TRBJ2-3,TRBD2,TRBV2,TGTGCCAGCAGTGAAAGGTTAGCGGGAAGTGGCACAGATACGCAGTATTTT,CASSERLAGSGTDTQYF
NA,TRBJ2-5,TRBD2,TRBV11-1,TGTGCCAGCAGCCAAATTCCCACTCGGACTAGCCGCCAAGAGACCCAGTACTTC,CASSQIPTRTSRQETQYF
NA,TRBJ2-1,TRBD2,TRBV9,TGTGCCAGCAGCGCAAAACCGGTGACTAGCGGGAGGTTCAATGAGCAGTTCTTC,CASSAKPVTSGRFNEQFF
NA,TRBJ2-5,NA,TRBV28,TGTGCCAGCAGTTACAGGGTAGAGACCCAGTACTTC,CASSYRVETQYF
NA,TRBJ2-5,NA,TRBV9,TGTGCCAGCAGCCCCCTCTCGTCGGGTCGGGAGACCCAGTACTTC,CASSPLSSGRETQYF
NA,TRBJ1-3,TRBD1,TRBV30,TGTGCCTGGACTGGAGACAGGGCGAGGGGGGGAAACACCATATATTTT,CAWTGDRARGGNTIYF
NA,TRBJ2-7,NA,TRBV5-6,TGTGCCAGCAGCTTGGCAGGCCTGAACTACGAGCAGTACTTC,CASSLAGLNYEQYF
NA,TRBJ1-1,NA,TRBV5-1,TGCGCCAGCAGCTTGACAGGTTTGCGCGGCCTGAACACTGAAGCTTTCTTT,CASSLTGLRGLNTEAFF
NA,TRBJ1-2,NA,TRBV2,TGTGCCAGCACCCCGGAGAACTATGGCTACACCTTC,CASTPENYGYTF
NA,TRBJ2-5,TRBD2,TRBV28,TGTGCCAGCAGTGAACAATGGGGGGGAGCTAGCGGACTGACCCAGTACTTC,CASSEQWGGASGLTQYF
NA,TRBJ2-3,TRBD2,TRBV7-3,TGTGCCAGCAGCCCACGAGGGACTACCACAGATACGCAGTATTTT,CASSPRGTTTDTQYF
NA,TRBJ2-1,TRBD2,TRBV19,TGTGCCAGTAGTATTTGGGCGGGGGGGCATGAGCAGTTCTTC,CASSIWAGGHEQFF
NA,TRBJ2-1,TRBD2,TRBV7-6,TGTGCCAGCAGCTTAGAACTAGCGGGGGCCCTCTACAATGAGCAGTTCTTC,CASSLELAGALYNEQFF
NA,TRBJ2-7,NA,TRBV6-5,TGTGCCAGCAGTCACTCTTCCGGGTCCCCTGATGAGCAGTACTTC,CASSHSSGSPDEQYF
NA,TRBJ1-2,TRBD1,TRBV5-4,TGTGCCAGCAGCGAACGGGACAGACGAGACTATGGCTACACCTTC,CASSERDRRDYGYTF
NA,TRBJ1-5,TRBD1,TRBV28,TGTGCCAGCAGTCCACCGACAGGGGCGACCTATAGCAATCAGCCCCAGCATTTT,CASSPPTGATYSNQPQHF
NA,TRBJ1-2,NA,TRBV6-1,TGTGCCAGCAGTGTATCCCCGGGGAGAGCCTATGGCTACACCTTC,CASSVSPGRAYGYTF
NA,TRBJ2-1,TRBD2,TRBV5-6,TGTGCCAGCAGCCTTAGCGGGAGGTTTGGGGATGAGCAGTTCTTC,CASSLSGRFGDEQFF
NA,TRBJ1-5,TRBD1,TRBV7-2,TGTGCCAGCAGCCGGGACAGGGGCCCCTATAGCAATCAGCCCCAGCATTTT,CASSRDRGPYSNQPQHF
few,TRBJ1-1,NA,TRBV19,TGTGCCAGTATCTCAGGGCGGATGAACACTGAAGCTTTCTTT,CASISGRMNTEAFF
NA,TRBJ2-1,NA,TRBV30,TGTGCCTCAACCCCGCGGCGGGTCCAAACGCTTTACAATGAGCAGTTCTTC,CASTPRRVQTLYNEQFF
NA,TRBJ1-2,NA,TRBV11-1,TGTGCCAGCAGCCCTACTGTTGCAGGGCCCATCTATGGCTACACCTTC,CASSPTVAGPIYGYTF
NA,TRBJ1-4,TRBD1,TRBV6-1,TGTGCCAGCAGGGGGGCCGGGACAGGGGTGAAAAAACTGTTTTTT,CASRGAGTGVKKLFF
NA,TRBJ1-2,NA,TRBV6-5,TGTGCCAGCAGTTATTCAGGGTACTATGGCTACACCTTC,CASSYSGYYGYTF
NA,TRBJ2-2,NA,TRBV5-1,TGCGCCAGCAGCTTCACAGGGACCAACACCGGGGAGCTGTTTTTT,CASSFTGTNTGELFF
NA,TRBJ2-1,NA,TRBV7-9,TGTGCCAGCAGCTTCGAAGGGGGACCAACCTACAATGAGCAGTTCTTC,CASSFEGGPTYNEQFF
NA,TRBJ1-3,NA,TRBV28,TGTGCCAGCAGCCTCAACAGTCCTGGAAACACCATATATTTT,CASSLNSPGNTIYF
NA,TRBJ1-1,TRBD1,TRBV5-1,TGCGCCAGCAGGCTATTAATCGGGTACAGGGGGTACACTGAAGCTTTCTTT,CASRLLIGYRGYTEAFF